The clone carrying this TCR beta chain is labeled medium-sized. As yet, its antigen is unknown. Treatment of any kind had been given to no patient before thyroid surgery. CDR1 and CDR2 from the germline V gene are SGHVS and FQNEAQ. This CDR3 has 16 residues. V was shortened by 1 base and J by 0 bases, with 13 bases between the two germline ends. The sample originates from a study of metastatic and nonmetastatic thyroid tumors. Overall study: Repertoire comparisons spanned blood and tumor or nodule tissue from malignant and benign thyroid patients.

Authors' data handling: Researchers built a distant-metastasis classifier for papillary thyroid cancer that drew on CDR3 differences across clinicopathological groups. TCRdb re-clonotyped the PCR reads through MiXCR. The V and J calls and clone size come from TCRdb's table, not from the authors' own analysis. The data hold tens of thousands of clones, with around 25% observed a single time. Overall study results and limits: Within blood and tumor, benign nodules reportedly had significantly lower TCR beta diversity than malignant thyroid tumors did.

The origin of this receptor is a female donor with papillary thyroid cancer or a benign thyroid nodule (not recorded which). Some clones in this sample may be carry-over from other donors' samples. Material: blood. This chain joins TRBV7-8 and TRBJ2-7; TRBD2 might be the D (7 bases). The CDR3 region has the DNA TGTGCCAGCAGCTTAGAGCGGGACACCGCCTCCTACGAGCAGTACTTC. Its protein product is CASSLERDTASYEQYF.